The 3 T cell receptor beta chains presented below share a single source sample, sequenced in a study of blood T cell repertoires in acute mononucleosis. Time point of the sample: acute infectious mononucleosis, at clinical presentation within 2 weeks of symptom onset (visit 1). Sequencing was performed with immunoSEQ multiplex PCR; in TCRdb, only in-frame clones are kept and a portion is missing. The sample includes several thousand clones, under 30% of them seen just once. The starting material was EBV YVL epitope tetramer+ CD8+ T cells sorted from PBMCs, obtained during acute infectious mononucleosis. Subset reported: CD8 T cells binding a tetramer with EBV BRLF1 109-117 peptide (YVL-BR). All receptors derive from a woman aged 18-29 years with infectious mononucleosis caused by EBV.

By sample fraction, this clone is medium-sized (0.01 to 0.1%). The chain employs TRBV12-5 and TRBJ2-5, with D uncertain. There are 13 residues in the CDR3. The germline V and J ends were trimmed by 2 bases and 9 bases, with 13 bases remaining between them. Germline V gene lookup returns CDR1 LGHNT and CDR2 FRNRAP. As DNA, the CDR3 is TGTGCTAGTGGTTTGTGGCTCGGCGACGCCCAGTACTTC. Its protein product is CASGLWLGDAQYF.

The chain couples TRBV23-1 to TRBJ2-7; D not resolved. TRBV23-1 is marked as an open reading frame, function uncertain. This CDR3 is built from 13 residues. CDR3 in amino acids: CQQSPFLGYEQYF. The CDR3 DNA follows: TGCCAGCAGTCACCCTTCCTCGGCTACGAGCAGTACTTC.

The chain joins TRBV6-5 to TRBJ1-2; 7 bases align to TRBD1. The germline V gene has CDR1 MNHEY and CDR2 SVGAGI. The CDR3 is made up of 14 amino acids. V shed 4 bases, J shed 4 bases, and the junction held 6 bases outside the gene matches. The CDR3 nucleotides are TGTGCCAGCAGTTTCGGGACAGCCTCCTATGGCTACACCTTC. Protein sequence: CASSFGTASYGYTF.